This T cell receptor (beta chain) comes out of a study of cytomegalovirus exposure and HLA in healthy donors (dated by TCRdb to about 2017). Background for the entire study: An earlier analysis of roughly 500 of the donors reported 250 to 300 Gb of sequence data and 117 million unique TCR beta sequences obtained from around 190 million T cells. About 310 gigabases of sequencing data and some 85 million unique TCR sequences were included in an early release covering about 620 HLA-typed donors. Of the 398 genotyped donors, about 80% fell in the genetic ancestry cluster associated with self-reported Caucasian donors. The study was designed to test whether signatures of past pathogen exposure could be identified by cataloging public T cell receptors. The T cell repertoires of several hundred subjects were profiled by immunosequencing and related to cytomegalovirus serostatus. In addition to the first cohort of several hundred subjects, a separate validation cohort of 120 different subjects was used. The study combined high-throughput TCR immunosequencing, statistical association of individual TCRs with disease status, and machine learning to predict cytomegalovirus infection status. To study patterns of TCR occurrence, a later analysis re-analyzed previously published TCR beta repertoires from 666 donors and added high-resolution HLA genotyping. In the later analysis, no new phenotypic data were used to find candidate immune exposures; instead, reliance was placed on TCR beta sequences and their occurrence across donors. An earlier analysis of around 540 of the donors applied high-throughput TCR beta sequencing to assess whether each TCR beta V gene segment acted as functional or pseudogenic. Donor age, sex, ethnicity and CMV serostatus were compiled alongside the repertoire data. A later genetic analysis took genome-wide SNP genotypes for about 55% of the 666 donors and used that subset as a discovery cohort. All discovery cohort repertoires had been generated using a single sequencing platform. Class I and class II HLA loci were covered by the typing at four-digit resolution. The number of typed donors differed by locus: 629-630 for A, B, C, DRB1 and DQB1; approximately 520 for DQA1; around 610 for DPA1; and 450 to 480 for DPB1. Several DR-DQ haplotypes were handled as single units for association and clustering because linkage in the cohort was strong. On average, roughly 200,000 unique TCR beta nucleotide sequences were sequenced per donor among roughly 430 genotyped donors of the cohort, with about 19% of those sequences being non-productive. The paper as a whole reports these results and caveats: While some public TCRs were present in many individuals, most TCR sequences turned up only very rarely across donors. In a later analysis, about 16,000 TCR beta sequences were associated with specific HLA alleles at a false discovery rate of 0.05. Because HLA typing was unavailable for some donors at each locus, only the typed subset was used in association tests. An earlier analysis of 450 to 750 of the donors showed that most TCR beta V segments appeared in productive rearrangements either about 87% or about 30% of the time, which broadly matched IMGT annotations. The classifier was reported to diagnose cytomegalovirus status with high specificity and sensitivity in both the original cohort and the validation cohort. A later analysis found that most CMV-associated TCR beta chains appeared HLA-restricted, with HLA associations seemingly driven largely by CMV exposure. In the study, approximately 150 TCR beta chains were listed as associated with cytomegalovirus. The presence/absence analyses assumed that sequencing depth was roughly uniform across donors, and that assumption may not be true. The only immune exposure information available for the cohort was CMV serostatus. A further reported finding was that TCR beta sequences accurately predicted the HLA-A and HLA-B alleles for most subjects in the first cohort. A cluster of highly shared sequence variants was judged likely to be a technical artifact of the sequencing pipeline. According to the authors, the approach could potentially be generalized to other disease states and immunological phenotypes. The earlier analysis of almost 600 of the donors excluded 15 to 20 rarely observed V segments, including chromosome 9 orphons, because counts were too low. A later genetic analysis associated a missense DCLRE1C variant with V-gene and J-gene trimming of TCR beta chains, and an independent cohort replicated the association. A later analysis reported that several top co-occurrence clusters appeared linked to parvovirus B19, influenza, CMV and Epstein-Barr virus. Some IMGT-functional V segments, including TRBV6-2 and TRBV6-3, could not be told apart with the 87-base-pair reads, so those segments were excluded. When HLA alleles, especially DR and DQ, strongly co-occurred, attributing TCR associations to individual alleles was difficult. According to a later genetic analysis, donors in an Asian-associated ancestry cluster had fewer N-insertions in productive TCRs than the approximately 630-donor mean. Linkage disequilibrium might explain the correlated functional status among segregating V segments, but an unknown experimental factor could not be ruled out. In a later analysis, HLA-associated TCR beta chains were found to be more clonally expanded and to have lower generation probabilities than equally common non-associated chains. Three of the identified cytomegalovirus-associated TCR beta chains were confirmed in vitro to be specific for cytomegalovirus antigens. The cohort was sequenced for TCR beta chains only, and without alpha or paired-chain data the features that could be detected were limited. In a later analysis, TCR association rates were found to vary across HLA loci, with the most associated TCRs seen for DRB1 alleles and the fewest for HLA-C alleles.

Of note for this clone: The antigen this receptor binds is unknown. No much larger clone is present one base from it, and per-base qualities are unavailable.

The cohort comprised under 700 healthy bone marrow donors. At the time of sampling, every cohort member was nominally healthy, though immune exposures that went unrecorded were likely present. The donor tested CMV seropositive, placing the donor among the 250 to 300 seropositive members of the cohort. A peripheral blood sample was collected from each donor, and TCR beta sequencing was performed on peripheral blood mononuclear cells. The Qiagen DNeasy Blood Extraction Kit was used to extract genomic DNA from the blood cell samples. The germline V gene sets CDR1 to SGHRS and CDR2 to YFSETQ. V is clipped by 2 bases and J by 3 bases, and the sequence between their germline boundaries is 10 bases long. Its CDR3 holds 14 amino acids, cysteine through phenylalanine. Only the CDR3 part of the read is kept: 42 bases, read in frame from the first base. Library preparation employed the immunoSEQ multiplex PCR assay. The multiplex PCR relied on a mix of 60 forward primers for TCR Vbeta segments and 13 reverse primers for TCR Jbeta segments. The CDR3 region of rearranged TCR beta genes was amplified from genomic DNA by a multiplex PCR assay. The amplified TCR beta libraries were sequenced on the Illumina HiSeq System as 87-base-pair reads. As for the authors' bioinformatics: A later analysis counted 75 million to 100 million unique TCR beta chains across the 550 to 750 repertoires, and roughly 9.9 million of these chains were shared by at least two donors. Raw reads were error-corrected and collapsed into unique sequences by a nearest-neighbor algorithm in which closely related sequences were merged to remove PCR and sequencing errors. CDR3 sequences were aligned to IMGT reference sequences to assign V, D and J gene segments. For a sequence to be retained, a match of at least six nucleotides was required to both a V gene segment and a J gene segment. Rearrangements were called productive when the CDR3 lacked stop codons and stayed in frame with V and J; all others were non-productive. Following IMGT convention, CDR3 was defined as the stretch from the second conserved V-encoded cysteine to the conserved J-encoded phenylalanine. The earlier analysis of 587 of the donors excluded any sequence lacking an unambiguous match to a single V gene segment. In an earlier analysis of several hundred of the donors, a V segment was called functional when productive rearrangements were above 56.7%, and segregating when the standard deviation between donors exceeded 5%. A statistical classification framework was built to diagnose cytomegalovirus status from the catalog of TCR beta chain sequences. In a later analysis, TCR nucleotide sequences were compared against IMGT/GENE-DB human TR gene sequences so that V and J genes could be assigned. Using the TCRdist pipeline, a later analysis assigned CDR3 sequences along with most-parsimonious VDJ recombination scenarios. In a later analysis, each TCR beta chain was defined by its CDR3 amino acid sequence together with its V-gene family, and reads lacking a unique V-gene family were excluded. In a later analysis, fewer than 600 highly shared, low-generation-probability nucleotide sequences were removed to address suspected cross-contamination and a sequencing artifact. In a later analysis, a clonal expansion index was calculated for each public chain from normalized within-repertoire ranks of inferred template counts. Generation probabilities in a later analysis came from a VDJ recombination model fitted to out-of-frame rearrangements, and those results were checked against IGoR. In a later analysis, hypergeometric tests were used to score TCR-TCR, TCR-HLA and TCR-CMV co-occurrence, with a repertoire-size bias correction applied to TCR pairs. In a later analysis, false discovery rates were estimated by permuting HLA or CMV assignments 20 times. In a later analysis, co-occurring TCRs were grouped using DBSCAN, with TCRdist sequence similarity added in when clustering inside HLA-allele-positive subsets. Co-occurrence clustering excluded repertoires with fewer than 30,000 or more than 120,000 public chains, plus five with anomalous nucleotide sharing. TCRdb limited this immuneACCESS table to in-frame rearrangements with V and J called. A share of clones is missing; checked studies link under half to unresolved V genes, and the rest is unexplained. V and J calls and clone size are given by that table; D and trimming were obtained from the DNA. The sample has roughly 98,000 clones on record, 65% to 85% of them singletons. Over 12% of the sample rests with the top ten.

This receptor chain uses TRBV5-1 and TRBJ2-3; tentative D gene TRBD1, with 6 bases matching. This receptor was taken from a woman aged 70-85 years in good health and CMV-seropositive. The sequenced material came from PBMCs. The encoded CDR3 is CASSLQGSTDTQYF. The bases are TGCGCCAGCAGCTTACAGGGTAGTACAGATACGCAGTATTTT.